These 13 T cell receptor beta chains were sequenced from one sample in a study of T cell responses to AZD1222 COVID-19 vaccine. Assay: immunoSEQ multiplex PCR; the TCRdb copy retains only in-frame clones and omits some. Among about 94,000 clones listed, nearly 90% were seen once. Sequencing used peripheral blood, obtained on day 0 of AZD1222 vaccination. Receptor source: an adult in good health.

J is TRBJ2-1 and V is TRBV20-1; 8 nucleotides align to TRBD2. Germline V gene data show CDR1 as DFQATT and CDR2 as SNEGSKA (reference sequence). This CDR3 has 11 residues. Germline trimming cut 6 bases from V and 8 bases from J; bases unmatched to any gene: 3. CDR3 sequence (DNA): TGCAGTGCCCGGCGGGAGGATGAGCAGTTCTTC. This translates into CSARREDEQFF.

This chain joins TRBV5-6 and TRBJ1-5, with a weak D call TRBD1 (5 bases). V lost 6 bases and J lost 9, with 19 bases in between. This CDR3 is built from 14 residues. The germline CDR1 and CDR2 sequences are SGHDT and YYEEEE. CDR3 protein: CASTRDRPAGPQHF. The CDR3 nucleotides read TGTGCCAGCACTAGGGACCGACCCGCAGGGCCCCAGCATTTT.

V is TRBV4-1 and J is TRBJ1-2; no clear D gene. Trimming left V 0 bases short and J 3 bases short, with 11 bases between. The CDR3 is made up of 15 amino acids. Looked up from germline, CDR1 is MGHRA and CDR2 is YSYEKL. The CDR3 DNA reads as TGCGCCAGCAGCCAAGATGGGCGGGCGGACTATGGCTACACCTTC. Protein product: CASSQDGRADYGYTF.

The chain has TRBV30 and TRBJ2-2; 9 bases fit TRBD2. The CDR3 has 16 residues. CDR1 and CDR2 (germline): GTSNPN, SVGIG (reference sequence). J gave up 4 bases and V 4 bases, and 10 bases lay outside the gene matches. The CDR3 DNA is TGTGCCTGGAACTCCGGCGGGGGGGGATCCACCGGGGAGCTGTTTTTT. Its protein is CAWNSGGGGSTGELFF.

The chain uses TRBV19 and TRBJ2-7; TRBD1 or TRBD2 may be the D gene (5 bases each). CDR1 is LNHDA and CDR2 is SQIVND in the germline V gene (reference sequence). CDR3 length equals 12 residues. V lost 5 bases and J 5 bases, leaving 10 bases between the germline ends. The CDR3 coding sequence is TGTGCCAGTAGTCCCGGGACCGACGAGCAGTACTTC. Encoded protein: CASSPGTDEQYF.

The chain couples TRBV27 to TRBJ1-3, with D possibly matching TRBD1 (5 bases). The CDR3 sequence is 16 residues long. The V gene's germline CDR1 is MNHEY and CDR2 SMNVEV (reference sequence). The V gene lost 5 bases and the J gene lost 1 base, with 15 bases spanning the gap. CDR3 sequence: CASSLTLTGSGNTIYF. The CDR3 DNA follows: TGTGCCAGCAGTCTAACTCTCACAGGTTCTGGAAACACCATATATTTT.

Only one count was recorded for this clone. The chain is built from TRBV21-1 and TRBJ2-7; TRBD1, the table's D call, was not compared with the DNA. TRBV21-1 is classified as a pseudogene. The CDR3 has 18 amino acids. The CDR3 nucleotides read TGTGCCAGCAGCAAAGAGGGGGACAAACGATGTACCTCCTACGAGCAGTACTTC. This codes for CASSKEGDKRCTSYEQYF.

The chain combines TRBV9 with TRBJ1-4, with D perhaps matching TRBD1 (5 bases). CDR3 length: 14 amino acids. Germline CDR1 and CDR2: SGDLS and YYNGEE. Trimming removed 4 bases from V and 8 bases from J, with 15 bases in between. The CDR3 DNA follows: TGTGCCAGCAGCCCCCGGCAGGGTGGCGAAAAACTGTTTTTT. This codes for CASSPRQGGEKLFF.

The chain combines TRBV6-2 or TRBV6-3 with TRBJ2-7; D is perhaps TRBD1 (5 bases). CDR3 size: 12 residues. Germline V lookup: CDR1 MNHEY, CDR2 SVGEGT. Trimming cost V 2 bases and J 6 bases, with 8 bases left between them. CDR3 loop: CASSYGGAEQYF. The DNA of the CDR3 is TGTGCCAGCAGTTACGGTGGGGCCGAGCAGTACTTC.

This clone has only one observation. The rearrangement uses TRBV4-1 and TRBJ2-7; perhaps TRBD2 as D (5 bases). In germline, CDR1 is MGHRA, CDR2 YSYEKL. This CDR3 comprises 16 residues. Trimming removed 1 base from V and 0 bases from J, with 13 bases in between. This CDR3 reads CASSQAPGISSYEQYF. The CDR3, as DNA: TGCGCCAGCAGCCAAGCCCCCGGGATTAGCTCCTACGAGCAGTACTTC.

The gene calls are TRBV7-9 and TRBJ1-1; D is unclear. Trimming shortened V by 5 bases and J by 1 base, and 11 bases separated the two germline ends. The germline gives CDR1 SEHNR, CDR2 FQNEAQ (reference sequence). The CDR3 extends over 14 amino acids. The chain's CDR3 is CASSLLGANTEAFF. The CDR3 DNA sequence: TGTGCCAGCAGCCTATTGGGAGCGAACACTGAAGCTTTCTTT.

This chain links TRBV25-1 with TRBJ1-4; the match to TRBD1 covers 8 bases. The CDR3 consists of 15 residues. Germline V gene lookup returns CDR1 MGHDK and CDR2 SYGVNS. V trimming: 4 bases; J trimming: 5 bases; junction bases outside the gene matches: 6. CDR3: CASSAYGTGNEKLFF. The CDR3 DNA reads as TGTGCCAGCAGTGCGTACGGGACAGGAAATGAAAAACTGTTTTTT.

The rearrangement uses TRBV11-2 and TRBJ1-2; 11 positions agree with TRBD1. The CDR3 totals 14 residues. Trimming took 6 bases from V and 5 from J; bases not matched to a gene: 5. Germline CDR1 SGHAT, CDR2 FQNNGV. The CDR3 DNA reads TGTGCCAGCAGGGGGACAGGGGGTAAATATGGCTACACCTTC. Amino acids: CASRGTGGKYGYTF.